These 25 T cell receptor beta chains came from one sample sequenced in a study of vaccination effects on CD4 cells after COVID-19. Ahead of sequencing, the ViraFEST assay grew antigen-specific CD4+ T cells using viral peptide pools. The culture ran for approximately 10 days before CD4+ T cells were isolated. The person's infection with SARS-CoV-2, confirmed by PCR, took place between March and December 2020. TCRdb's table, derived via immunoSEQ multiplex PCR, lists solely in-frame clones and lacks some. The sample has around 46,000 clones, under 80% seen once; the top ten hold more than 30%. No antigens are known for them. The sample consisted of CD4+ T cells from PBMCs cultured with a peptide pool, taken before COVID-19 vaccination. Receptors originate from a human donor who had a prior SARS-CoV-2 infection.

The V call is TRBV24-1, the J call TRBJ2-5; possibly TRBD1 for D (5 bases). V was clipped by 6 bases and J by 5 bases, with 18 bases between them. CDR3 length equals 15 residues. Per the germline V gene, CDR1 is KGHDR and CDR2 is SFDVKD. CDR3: CATSPGWQGAETQYF. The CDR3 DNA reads TGTGCCACCAGTCCAGGTTGGCAGGGTGCGGAGACCCAGTACTTC.

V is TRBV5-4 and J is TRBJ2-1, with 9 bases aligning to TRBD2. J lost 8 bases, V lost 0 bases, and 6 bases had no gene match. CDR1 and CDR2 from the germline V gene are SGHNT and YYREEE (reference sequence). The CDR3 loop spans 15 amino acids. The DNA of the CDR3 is TGTGCCAGCAGCTTGGTAGCGGGAGCGGGCGATGAGCAGTTCTTC. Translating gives CASSLVAGAGDEQFF.

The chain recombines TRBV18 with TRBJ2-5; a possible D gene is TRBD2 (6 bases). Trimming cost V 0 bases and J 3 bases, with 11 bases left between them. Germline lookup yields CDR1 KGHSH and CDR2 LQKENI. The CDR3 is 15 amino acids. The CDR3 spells CASSPPGLAEETQYF. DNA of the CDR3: TGTGCCAGCTCACCACCGGGACTCGCAGAAGAGACCCAGTACTTC. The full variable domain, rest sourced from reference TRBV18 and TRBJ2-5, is NAGVMQNPRHLVRRRGQEARLRCSPMKGHSHVYWYRQLPEEGLKFMVYLQKENIIDESGMPKERFSAEFPKEGPSILRIQQVVRGDSAAYFCASSPPGLAEETQYFGPGTRLLVL.

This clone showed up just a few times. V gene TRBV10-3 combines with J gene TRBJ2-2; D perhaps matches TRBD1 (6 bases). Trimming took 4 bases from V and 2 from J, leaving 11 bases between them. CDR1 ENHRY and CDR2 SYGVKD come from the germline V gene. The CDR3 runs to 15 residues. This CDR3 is CAISGDRTNTGELFF. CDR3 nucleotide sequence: TGTGCCATCAGTGGAGACAGGACCAACACCGGGGAGCTGTTTTTT.

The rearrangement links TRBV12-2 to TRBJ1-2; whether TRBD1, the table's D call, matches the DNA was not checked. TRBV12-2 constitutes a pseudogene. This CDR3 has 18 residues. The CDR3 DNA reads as TGTGCAAGTCGCTTAGTTACCCTGGAGGCAGGGGATGCCTATGGCTACACCTTC. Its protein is CASRLVTLEAGDAYGYTF.

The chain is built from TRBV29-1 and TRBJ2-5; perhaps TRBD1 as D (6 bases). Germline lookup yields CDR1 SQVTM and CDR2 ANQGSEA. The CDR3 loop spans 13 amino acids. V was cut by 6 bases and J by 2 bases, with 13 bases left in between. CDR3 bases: TGCAGCGTGACGTGGACAGATCAAGAGACCCAGTACTTC. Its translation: CSVTWTDQETQYF.

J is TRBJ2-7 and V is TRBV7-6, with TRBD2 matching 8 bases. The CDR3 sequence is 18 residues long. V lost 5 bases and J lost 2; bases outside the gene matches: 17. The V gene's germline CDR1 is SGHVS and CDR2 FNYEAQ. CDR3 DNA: TGTGCCAGCAGCACCCGGACCGGGACTAGTTCAAGGGCCTACGAGCAGTACTTC. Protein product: CASSTRTGTSSRAYEQYF.

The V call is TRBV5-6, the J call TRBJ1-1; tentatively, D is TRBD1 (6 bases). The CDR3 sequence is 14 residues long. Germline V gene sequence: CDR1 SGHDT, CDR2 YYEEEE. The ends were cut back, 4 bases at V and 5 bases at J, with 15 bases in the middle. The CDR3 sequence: CASSGRDKRTEAFF. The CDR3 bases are TGTGCCAGCAGCGGCCGGGACAAGAGGACTGAAGCTTTCTTT. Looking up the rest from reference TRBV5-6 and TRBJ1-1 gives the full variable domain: DAGVTQSPTHLIKTRGQQVTLRCSPKSGHDTVSWYQQALGQGPQFIFQYYEEEERQRGNFPDRFSGHQFPNYSSELNVNALLLGDSALYLCASSGRDKRTEAFFGQGTRLTVV.

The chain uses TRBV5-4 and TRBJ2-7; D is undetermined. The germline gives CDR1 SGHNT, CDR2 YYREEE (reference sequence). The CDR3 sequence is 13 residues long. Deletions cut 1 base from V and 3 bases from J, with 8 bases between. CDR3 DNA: TGTGCCAGCAGCTTGTGGCAGAACTACGAGCAGTACTTC. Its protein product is CASSLWQNYEQYF. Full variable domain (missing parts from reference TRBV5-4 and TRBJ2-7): ETGVTQSPTHLIKTRGQQVTLRCSSQSGHNTVSWYQQALGQGPQFIFQYYREEENGRGNFPPRFSGLQFPNYSSELNVNALELDDSALYLCASSLWQNYEQYFGPGTRLTVT.

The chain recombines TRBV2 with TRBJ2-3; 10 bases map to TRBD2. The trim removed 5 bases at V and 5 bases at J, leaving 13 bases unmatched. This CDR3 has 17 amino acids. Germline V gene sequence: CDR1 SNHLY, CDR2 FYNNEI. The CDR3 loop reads CASSTQGSGRAGDTQYF. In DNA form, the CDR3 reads TGTGCCAGCAGTACCCAGGGAAGCGGGAGGGCCGGAGATACGCAGTATTTT.

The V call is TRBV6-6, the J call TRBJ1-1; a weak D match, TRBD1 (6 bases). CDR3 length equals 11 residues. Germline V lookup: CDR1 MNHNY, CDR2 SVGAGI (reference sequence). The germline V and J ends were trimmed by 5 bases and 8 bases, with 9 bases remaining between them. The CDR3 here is CASSGQTEAFF. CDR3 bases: TGTGCCAGCAGTGGACAGACCGAAGCTTTCTTT.

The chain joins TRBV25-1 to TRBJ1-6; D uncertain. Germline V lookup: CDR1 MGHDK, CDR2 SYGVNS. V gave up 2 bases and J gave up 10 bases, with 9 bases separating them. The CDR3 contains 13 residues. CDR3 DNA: TGTGCCAGCAGTGAAACATCGGGATCACCCCTCCACTTT. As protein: CASSETSGSPLHF.

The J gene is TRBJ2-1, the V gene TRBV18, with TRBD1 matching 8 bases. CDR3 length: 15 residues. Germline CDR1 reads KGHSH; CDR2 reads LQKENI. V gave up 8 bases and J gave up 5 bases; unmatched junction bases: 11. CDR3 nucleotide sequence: TGTGCCAGCAGAATCACGGGACAGGCTAACAATGAGCAGTTCTTC. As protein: CASRITGQANNEQFF.

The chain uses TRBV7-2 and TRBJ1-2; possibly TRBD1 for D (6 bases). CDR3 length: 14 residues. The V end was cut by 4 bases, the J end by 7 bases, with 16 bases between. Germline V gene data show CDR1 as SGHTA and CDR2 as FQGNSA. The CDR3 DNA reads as TGTGCCAGCAGCTCTTGGACAGCCCCCTCTGGCTACACCTTC. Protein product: CASSSWTAPSGYTF.

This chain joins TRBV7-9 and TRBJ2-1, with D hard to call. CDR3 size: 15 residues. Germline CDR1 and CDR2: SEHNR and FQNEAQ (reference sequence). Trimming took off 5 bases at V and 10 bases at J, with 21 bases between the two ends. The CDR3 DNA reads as TGTGCCAGCAGCAAGATCACATTCGCGCTTAACGAGCAGTTCTTC. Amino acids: CASSKITFALNEQFF.

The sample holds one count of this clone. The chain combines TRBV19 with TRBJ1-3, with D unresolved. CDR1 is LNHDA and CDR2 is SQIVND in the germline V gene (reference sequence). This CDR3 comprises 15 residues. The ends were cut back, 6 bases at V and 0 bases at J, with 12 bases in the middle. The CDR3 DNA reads TGTGCCAGTAGCGACCGGGCCAGCTCTGGAAACACCATATATTTT. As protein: CASSDRASSGNTIYF.

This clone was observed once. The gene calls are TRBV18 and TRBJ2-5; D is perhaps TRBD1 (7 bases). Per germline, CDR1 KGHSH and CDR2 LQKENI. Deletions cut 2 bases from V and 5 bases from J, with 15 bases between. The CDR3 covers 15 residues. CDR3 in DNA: TGTGCCAGCTCACCAACGGGAGCAGGGGGGGAGACCCAGTACTTC. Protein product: CASSPTGAGGETQYF.

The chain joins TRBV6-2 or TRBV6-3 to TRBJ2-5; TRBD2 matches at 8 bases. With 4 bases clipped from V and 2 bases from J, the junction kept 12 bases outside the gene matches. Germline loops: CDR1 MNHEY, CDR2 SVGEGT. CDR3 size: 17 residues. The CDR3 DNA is TGTGCCAGCAGTTGGGGCCTGAGTAGCGGGGATCAAGAGACCCAGTACTTC. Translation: CASSWGLSSGDQETQYF.

CDR3 in DNA: TGTGCCAGCAGCCCGGGTTTAACGAAAGTCGGCTACGAGCAGTACTTC. This gives the protein CASSPGLTKVGYEQYF. V gene TRBV7-2 combines with J gene TRBJ2-7; D ambiguous. Germline assignment: CDR1 SGHTA and CDR2 FQGNSA. Trimming shortened V by 5 bases and J by 3 bases, and 20 bases separated the two germline ends. CDR3 length equals 16 residues. Full variable domain (missing parts from reference TRBV7-2 and TRBJ2-7): GAGVSQSPSNKVTEKGKDVELRCDPISGHTALYWYRQSLGQGLEFLIYFQGNSAPDKSGLPSDRFSAERTGGSVSTLTIQRTQQEDSAVYLCASSPGLTKVGYEQYFGPGTRLTVT.

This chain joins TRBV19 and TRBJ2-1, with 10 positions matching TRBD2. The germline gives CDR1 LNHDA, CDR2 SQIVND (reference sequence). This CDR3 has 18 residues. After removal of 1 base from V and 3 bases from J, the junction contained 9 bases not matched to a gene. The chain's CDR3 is CASSIGPSGGSLYNEQFF. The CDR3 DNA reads TGTGCCAGTAGTATAGGTCCTAGCGGGGGAAGCCTCTACAATGAGCAGTTCTTC.

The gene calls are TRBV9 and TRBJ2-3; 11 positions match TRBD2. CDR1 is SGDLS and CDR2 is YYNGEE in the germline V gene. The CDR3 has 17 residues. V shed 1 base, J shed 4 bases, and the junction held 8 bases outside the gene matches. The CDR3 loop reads CASSVTLAGGFADTQYF. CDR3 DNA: TGTGCCAGCAGCGTAACTCTAGCGGGAGGTTTTGCAGATACGCAGTATTTT.

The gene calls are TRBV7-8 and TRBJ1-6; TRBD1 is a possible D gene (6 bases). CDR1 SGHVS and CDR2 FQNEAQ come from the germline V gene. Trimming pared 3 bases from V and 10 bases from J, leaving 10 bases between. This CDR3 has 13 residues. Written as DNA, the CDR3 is TGTGCCAGCAGCTTTGGACAGCCATCACCCCTCCACTTT. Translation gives CASSFGQPSPLHF.

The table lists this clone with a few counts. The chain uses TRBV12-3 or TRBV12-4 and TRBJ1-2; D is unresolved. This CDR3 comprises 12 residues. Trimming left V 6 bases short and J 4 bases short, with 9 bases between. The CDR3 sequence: CASSRDSYGYTF. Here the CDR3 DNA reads TGTGCCAGCAGCCGAGATTCCTATGGCTACACCTTC.

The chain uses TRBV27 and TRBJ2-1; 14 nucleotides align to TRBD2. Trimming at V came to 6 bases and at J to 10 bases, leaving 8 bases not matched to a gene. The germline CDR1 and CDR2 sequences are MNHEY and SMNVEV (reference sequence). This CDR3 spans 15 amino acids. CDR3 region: CASRATSGGAWEQFF. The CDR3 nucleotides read TGTGCCAGCAGGGCGACTAGCGGGGGGGCCTGGGAGCAGTTCTTC.

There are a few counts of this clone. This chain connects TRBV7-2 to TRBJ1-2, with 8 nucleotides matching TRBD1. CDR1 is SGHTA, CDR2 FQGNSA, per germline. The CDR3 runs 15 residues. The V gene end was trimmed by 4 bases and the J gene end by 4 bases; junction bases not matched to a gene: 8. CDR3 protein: CASSSQPGQAYGYTF. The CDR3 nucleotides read TGTGCCAGCAGCTCTCAACCGGGACAGGCCTATGGCTACACCTTC.